This TCR beta chain was sequenced during a study of blood T cell repertoires in COVID-19. The wider study: Acute and convalescent COVID-19 specimens originated in the United States, Italy and Spain. Sources were T cells, B-cell-depleted T cells, or PBMCs; the material itself was cDNA or gDNA.

As handled by the study authors: It was from reference gene primer amplification that nucleated cell counts were estimated. Profiled with immunoSEQ multiplex PCR; TCRdb holds only in-frame clones, not every one. The V and J calls and clone size are taken from that table; D and trimming were inferred from the DNA. This sample yields 300,000 to 400,000 clones, of which roughly nine tenths are seen a single time; roughly 2.8% belongs to the top ten. Enrolment of Seattle patients took place during active infection, and they were followed longitudinally. V shed 4 bases and J 6 bases; nucleotides not matched to a gene: 10. The CDR3 has 16 amino acids. Germline loops: CDR1 MGHRA, CDR2 YSYEKL.

This sequence joins TRBV4-1 and TRBJ2-1, with 9 positions matching TRBD2. The TCR originated in a woman in her twenties or thirties with COVID-19, enrolled during active disease. Input material: peripheral blood. The CDR3 DNA reads TGCGCCAGCAGCCTATCCGGGACTAGCATGATCAATGAGCAGTTCTTC. The encoded protein is CASSLSGTSMINEQFF.